This entry is about one T cell receptor beta chain. Trimming removed 6 bases at V and 6 bases at J, with 14 bases between. The germline V gene encodes CDR1 KGHSH and CDR2 LQKENI. The CDR3 runs 13 residues. This entry belongs to a study of blood T cell repertoires in COVID-19. Study at large: T cells, B-cell-depleted T cells, or PBMCs provided the cDNA or gDNA that served as material.

Participant ages covered about 18 to 89 years across 20 to 25 US areas. Each participant's cohort was designated according to participant-reported clinical history. Measured with immunoSEQ multiplex PCR; TCRdb has only the in-frame clones, and not every one. This sample has about 270,000 clones, with roughly 85% found just once. The chain links TRBV18 to TRBJ1-1; D not resolved. The TCR was taken from a woman aged 50 to 65 with acute COVID-19. The sample comprised PBMCs or T cells enriched from blood (not recorded which). The CDR3 region has the DNA TGTGCCAGCTCTCCATCACAGAATCCTGAAGCTTTCTTT. The encoded protein is CASSPSQNPEAFF.